The T cell receptor beta chain described here comes from a study of blood T cells in healthy people across ages. Combining a sample-barcoded 5' primer with a J-beta primer mix, a second PCR ran for 7 to 11 cycles. TCRdb re-analysed the 5' RACE reads in MiXCR, keeping a single row per CDR3 protein. The sample includes roughly 1.6 million distinct CDR3 sequences, 30% to 40% of them seen just once. Whole-study results and caveats: Diversity was higher, and naive CD4+ cells more numerous, in long-lived donors than in aged donors.

Comments on this clonotype: Its cognate antigen is unknown.

Per the germline V gene, CDR1 is SGHKS and CDR2 is YYEKEE (reference sequence). Trimming pared 5 bases from V and 1 base from J, leaving 9 bases between. The length of the CDR3 is 13 residues. The material sequenced was blood. The TCR originated in a woman under 40 in good health. V and J are TRBV5-5 and TRBJ2-5, with D perhaps matching TRBD1 (5 bases). The CDR3: CASRRQPQETQYF. For the CDR3, the DNA is TGTGCCAGCAGGCGACAGCCCCAAGAGACCCAGTACTTC.